The 26 T cell receptor beta chains in this list originate from one sample, sequenced in a study of shared clonotypes between healthy human individuals. TCRdb's copy holds only in-frame clones and misses some; the assay was immunoSEQ multiplex PCR. This table has about 520,000 clones, 95% to 96% appearing once. The sequencing sample was made of naive CD4+ T cells sorted from blood. As to subset: CD45RA+ positively selected. The receptors shown here come from a woman in her 30s in good health.

The chain has TRBV7-9 and TRBJ2-3; tentatively, D is TRBD1 (6 bases). CDR1 SEHNR and CDR2 FQNEAQ come from the germline V gene (reference sequence). The V end lost 2 bases, the J end lost 8 bases, and 11 bases lay between the germline ends. The CDR3 length is 13 residues. The CDR3 coding sequence is TGTGCCAGCAGCTTAACAGGGAGAGGTACGCAGTATTTT. It translates to CASSLTGRGTQYF.

This chain joins TRBV27 and TRBJ2-2; tentatively, D is TRBD1 or TRBD2 (5 bases each). Trimming took 6 bases from V and 5 from J, leaving 13 bases between them. This CDR3 comprises 14 residues. Germline assignment: CDR1 MNHEY and CDR2 SMNVEV (reference sequence). The chain's CDR3 is CASSSPRETGELFF. As DNA, the CDR3 is TGTGCCAGCAGCTCTCCCAGGGAGACCGGGGAGCTGTTTTTT.

This sequence joins TRBV7-2 and TRBJ2-1; tentatively, D is TRBD1 (7 bases). V lost 4 bases and J 7 bases, leaving 17 bases between the germline ends. CDR1 and CDR2 from the germline V gene are SGHTA and FQGNSA. The CDR3 has 15 amino acids. Here the CDR3 reads CASSSETGRRNEQFF. DNA for the CDR3: TGTGCCAGCAGCTCTGAGACAGGGAGGAGGAATGAGCAGTTCTTC.

The chain uses TRBV5-1 and TRBJ2-3; 7 bases are a match to TRBD2. The germline gives CDR1 SGHRS, CDR2 YFSETQ. The junction had 7 bases not matched to a gene; V was cut back by 4 bases and J by 5 bases. The CDR3 sequence is 14 residues long. CDR3 in DNA: TGCGCCAGCAGCCCCCGGGAGGCATTAGATACGCAGTATTTT. Residues: CASSPREALDTQYF.

The chain has TRBV5-1 and TRBJ2-2; D ambiguous. Between the trimmed V and J ends, which lost 4 bases and 2 bases, there was a span of 15 bases. The germline gives CDR1 SGHRS, CDR2 YFSETQ. This CDR3 contains 16 residues. The DNA of the CDR3 is TGCGCCAGCAGCGAACCCCTCGGCGTAAACACCGGGGAGCTGTTTTTT. It encodes CASSEPLGVNTGELFF.

This chain links TRBV9 with TRBJ2-7; TRBD2 is a possible D gene (5 bases). Trimming left V 7 bases short and J 2 bases short, with 16 bases between. In germline, CDR1 is SGDLS, CDR2 YYNGEE. The CDR3 is made up of 14 amino acids. The CDR3 region is CASGPGNPPYEQYF. CDR3 DNA sequence: TGTGCCAGCGGCCCGGGAAACCCGCCCTACGAGCAGTACTTC.

This chain connects TRBV7-8 to TRBJ2-7; the D gene is possibly TRBD2 (5 bases). The CDR3 sequence is 14 residues long. The V gene's germline CDR1 is SGHVS and CDR2 FQNEAQ. Trimming pared 5 bases from V and 2 bases from J, leaving 13 bases between. CDR3 in amino acids: CASSPRLHTYEQYF. CDR3 nucleotide sequence: TGTGCCAGCAGCCCCAGACTACACACCTACGAGCAGTACTTC.

The V call is TRBV7-2, the J call TRBJ1-5; no definite D call. Trimming shortened V by 1 base and J by 5 bases, and 6 bases separated the two germline ends. The CDR3 runs to 13 residues. Germline CDR1 SGHTA, CDR2 FQGNSA. This CDR3 is CASSLVGYQPQHF. The CDR3 DNA is TGTGCCAGCAGCTTAGTCGGGTATCAGCCCCAGCATTTT.

This chain links TRBV11-3 with TRBJ1-1; D ambiguous. Germline-derived CDR1 and CDR2 are SGHNT and YENEEA. This CDR3 is 13 amino acids long. V was trimmed by 2 bases and J by 3 bases, leaving 7 bases between them. The CDR3 loop reads CASSLRPDTEAFF. The CDR3 nucleotides read TGTGCCAGCAGCTTACGCCCTGACACTGAAGCTTTCTTT.

The V and J genes are TRBV2 and TRBJ1-2; D remains unclear. V lost 6 bases, J lost 8 bases, and 16 bases lay in between. The V gene's germline CDR1 is SNHLY and CDR2 FYNNEI. The CDR3 spans 13 residues. The CDR3 coding sequence is TGTGCCAGCAGCGGCGTCGTAGGGATGGGCTACACCTTC. Translated: CASSGVVGMGYTF.

This chain joins TRBV5-1 and TRBJ1-6; D perhaps matches TRBD1 (5 bases). The CDR3 has 13 amino acids. With 2 bases removed from V and 10 bases from J, the gap between germline ends came to 10 bases. Germline CDR1 reads SGHRS; CDR2 reads YFSETQ. CDR3 sequence: CASSFGQSSPLHF. CDR3 coding DNA: TGCGCCAGCAGCTTTGGACAATCATCACCCCTCCACTTT. Combining the CDR3 with reference TRBV5-1 and TRBJ1-6 gives the whole variable domain KAGVTQTPRYLIKTRGQQVTLSCSPISGHRSVSWYQQTPGQGLQFLFEYFSETQRNKGNFPGRFSGRQFSNSRSEMNVSTLELGDSALYLCASSFGQSSPLHFGNGTRLTVT.

V and J are TRBV28 and TRBJ2-7; D is unresolved. In germline, CDR1 is MDHEN, CDR2 SYDVKM. There are 16 residues in the CDR3. Trimming removed 4 bases from V and 2 bases from J, with 18 bases in between. The CDR3 region is CASSSATLAQAYEQYF. The DNA of the CDR3 is TGTGCCAGCAGTTCCGCCACGTTGGCGCAGGCCTACGAGCAGTACTTC.

The rearrangement uses TRBV5-1 and TRBJ2-5; TRBD1 agrees at 7 bases. V lost 1 base and J lost 2; bases outside the gene matches: 8. The germline V gene has CDR1 SGHRS and CDR2 YFSETQ. The CDR3 has 16 residues. CDR3 DNA sequence: TGCGCCAGCAGCTTGACGACAGGGTCTGGGCAAGAGACCCAGTACTTC. It translates to CASSLTTGSGQETQYF.

The gene calls are TRBV6-1 and TRBJ2-5, with 11 nucleotides matching TRBD2. Gene TRBJ2-7 matches the end of the DNA better, so the J call may be wrong. The CDR3 is made up of 16 amino acids. Germline CDR1 and CDR2: MNHNS and SASEGT. CDR3 residues: CASSEASGGSSYEQYF. CDR3 sequence (DNA): TGTGCCAGCAGTGAGGCTAGCGGGGGGAGCTCCTACGAGCAGTACTTC.

As DNA, the CDR3 is TGTGCCTGGAGTGCCACCATGAACACTGAAGCTTTCTTT. Its protein product is CAWSATMNTEAFF. This chain uses TRBV30 with TRBJ1-1; D is uncertain. V gave up 1 base and J gave up 0 bases, with 6 bases separating them. The CDR3 is made up of 13 amino acids. Germline assignment: CDR1 GTSNPN and CDR2 SVGIG (reference sequence).

The chain carries TRBV19 and TRBJ1-1; D not certain. In germline, CDR1 is LNHDA, CDR2 SQIVND (reference sequence). The V gene lost 4 bases and the J gene lost 5 bases, with 14 bases spanning the gap. This CDR3 is 14 amino acids long. The CDR3 sequence is CASSRGVTGTEAFF. DNA for the CDR3: TGTGCCAGTAGTAGAGGAGTTACGGGGACTGAAGCTTTCTTT.

This CDR3 reads CASTSVTDTQYF. CDR3 sequence (DNA): TGTGCCAGCACCTCCGTCACAGATACGCAGTATTTT. V gene TRBV6-5 combines with J gene TRBJ2-3; D is unclear. Trimming left V 7 bases short and J 2 bases short, with 7 bases between. Germline CDR1 MNHEY, CDR2 SVGAGI. The CDR3 covers 12 residues.

The chain combines TRBV5-4 with TRBJ1-2, with no clear D. Germline CDR1 is SGHNT and CDR2 is YYREEE (reference sequence). The CDR3 spans 15 residues. V lost 4 bases, J lost 2 bases, and 15 bases lay in between. The CDR3 DNA is TGTGCCAGCAGCCCGGACCCCGGACTGAACTATGGCTACACCTTC. It is translated as CASSPDPGLNYGYTF.

The chain recombines TRBV10-1 with TRBJ2-7; 8 nucleotides match TRBD2. Germline V CDR1 and CDR2: WNHNN, SYGVQD (reference sequence). With V trimmed by 1 base and J by 0 bases, 8 bases remained unmatched. The CDR3 sequence is 17 residues long. The DNA for the CDR3 is TGCGCCAGCAGTGAGTTGGTAATAGCGGGAACCTCCTACGAGCAGTACTTC. Translation gives CASSELVIAGTSYEQYF.

This sequence joins TRBV2 and TRBJ2-7, with 7 bases lining up with TRBD2. V lost 3 bases to trimming and J lost 2 bases; unmatched junction nucleotides: 7. The CDR3 is 15 residues long. CDR1 SNHLY and CDR2 FYNNEI come from the germline V gene. CDR3 nucleotides: TGTGCCAGCAGTGATTTAACTAGCGTAACCTACGAGCAGTACTTC. Encoded protein: CASSDLTSVTYEQYF. Supplemented by reference TRBV2 and TRBJ2-7, the full variable domain reads EPEVTQTPSHQVTQMGQEVILRCVPISNHLYFYWYRQILGQKVEFLVSFYNNEISEKSEIFDDQFSVERPDGSNFTLKIRSTKLEDSAMYFCASSDLTSVTYEQYFGPGTRLTVT.

V usage is TRBV12-1 and J usage is TRBJ2-5. TRBV12-1 is a pseudogene segment. CDR3 length: 15 residues. The CDR3 nucleotides are TGTGCCAGGAACCACAGTGGCGGACCTCAAGAGACCCAGTACTTC. This encodes CARNHSGGPQETQYF.

The rearrangement joins TRBV21-1 to TRBJ2-7; TRBD1 is the table's D call and was not checked against the DNA. TRBV21-1 is annotated as a pseudogene. The CDR3 totals 13 residues. CDR3 sequence reads: CASRSEGAREQYF. Written as DNA, the CDR3 is TGTGCCAGCAGAAGCGAGGGGGCGCGGGAGCAGTACTTC.

The gene calls are TRBV29-1 and TRBJ2-4; TRBD1 might be the D (5 bases). CDR1 and CDR2 from the germline V gene are SQVTM and ANQGSEA. The CDR3 has 12 amino acids. CDR3 amino acids: CSGKGQSNIQYF. CDR3 bases: TGCAGTGGAAAGGGGCAGTCAAACATTCAGTACTTC.

The genes are TRBV19 and TRBJ2-5; perhaps TRBD2 as D (6 bases). The end of the DNA is better explained by TRBJ2-7, so the J call may be wrong. Germline assignment: CDR1 LNHDA and CDR2 SQIVND (reference sequence). This CDR3 has 14 residues. In DNA form, the CDR3 reads TGTGCCAGTAGTCCCTTCGCGGGGCCCTACGAGCAGTACTTC. Its protein product is CASSPFAGPYEQYF.

For the CDR3, the DNA is TGCGCCAGCAGACCCAGTACAGGGGGCTACCCTAACCCCTACGAGCAGTACTTC. This gives the protein CASRPSTGGYPNPYEQYF. This chain joins TRBV5-1 and TRBJ2-7; TRBD1 agrees at 9 bases. Germline V gives CDR1 SGHRS, CDR2 YFSETQ. The CDR3 has 18 amino acids. J lost 2 bases, V lost 5 bases, and 17 bases had no gene match.

This rearrangement joins TRBV27 to TRBJ2-2; tentatively, D is TRBD1 (6 bases). Germline lookup yields CDR1 MNHEY and CDR2 SMNVEV (reference sequence). V lost 7 bases, J lost 3 bases, and 15 bases lay in between. There are 15 residues in the CDR3. The CDR3 here is CASKASGQYTGELFF. The DNA of the CDR3 is TGTGCCAGCAAGGCCAGTGGACAGTACACCGGGGAGCTGTTTTTT.